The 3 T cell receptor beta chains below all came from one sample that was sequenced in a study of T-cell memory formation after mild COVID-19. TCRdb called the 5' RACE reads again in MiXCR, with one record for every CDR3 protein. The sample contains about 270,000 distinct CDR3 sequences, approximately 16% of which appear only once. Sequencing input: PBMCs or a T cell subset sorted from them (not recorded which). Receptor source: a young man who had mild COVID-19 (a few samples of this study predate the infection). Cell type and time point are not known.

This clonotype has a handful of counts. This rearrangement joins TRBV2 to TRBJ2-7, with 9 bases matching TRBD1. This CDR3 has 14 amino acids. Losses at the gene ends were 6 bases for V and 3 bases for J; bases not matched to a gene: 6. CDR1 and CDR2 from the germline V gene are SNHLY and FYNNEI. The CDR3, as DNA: TGTGCCAGCAGCGACCGGGACAGGGACTACGAGCAGTACGTC. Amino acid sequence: CASSDRDRDYEQYV.

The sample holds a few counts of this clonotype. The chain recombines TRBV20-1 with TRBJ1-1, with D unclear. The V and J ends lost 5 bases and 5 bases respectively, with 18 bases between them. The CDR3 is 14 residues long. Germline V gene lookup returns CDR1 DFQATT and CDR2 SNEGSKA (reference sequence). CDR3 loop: CSAHPGRVNTEAFF. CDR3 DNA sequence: TGCAGTGCTCACCCTGGGAGGGTCAATACTGAAGCTTTCTTT.

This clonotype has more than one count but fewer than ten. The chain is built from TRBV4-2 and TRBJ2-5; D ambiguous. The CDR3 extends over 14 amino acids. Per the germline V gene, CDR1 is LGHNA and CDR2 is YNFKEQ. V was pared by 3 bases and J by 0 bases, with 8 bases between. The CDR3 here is CASSHPQNQETQYF. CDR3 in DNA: TGTGCCAGCAGCCACCCACAGAACCAAGAGACCCAGTACTTC.